This T cell receptor (beta chain) was identified during a study of tumor-infiltrating lymphocytes in primary liver carcinoma. Turning to the study itself: Resection treated the patients' primary liver carcinoma. Both sexes were represented among patients, who were 30 to 69 years old. Samples yielded about 3.65 to 7.5 million productive TCRbeta reads, similar across tissue types.

Germline CDR1 reads MGHRA; CDR2 reads YSYEKL. Trimming removed 0 bases from V and 4 bases from J, with 9 bases in between. The CDR3 consists of 15 residues. Study observations and caveats: Unsorted bulk samples meant CD4+ and CD8+ repertoires went uncompared.

They got blood RNA out of unsorted whole blood and also pulled out germline DNA. From around 0.5 ug total RNA, TCR beta cDNA was generated with a primer in the constant region. Three rounds of nested multiplex PCR with slightly modified ARM-PCR produced TCR beta libraries. Both of the initial two PCR rounds ran for roughly 10 cycles and employed TRBV1-TRBV30 forward primers alongside a C-beta reverse primer. MiXCR was run by TCRdb on the multiplex PCR reads, yielding one entry per CDR3 protein. The data show around 170,000 distinct CDR3 sequences, 50% to 75% seen once. This clonotype occurred a few times. The antigen is undetermined.

The sequence derives from a man in his forties with primary liver carcinoma and hepatitis B virus infection. The sequenced sample consisted of peripheral blood. The V and J genes are TRBV4-1 and TRBJ2-2; D is unresolved. In DNA form, the CDR3 reads TGCGCCAGCAGCCAAGAAAGTCCTCCCACCGGGGAGCTGTTTTTT. As protein: CASSQESPPTGELFF.